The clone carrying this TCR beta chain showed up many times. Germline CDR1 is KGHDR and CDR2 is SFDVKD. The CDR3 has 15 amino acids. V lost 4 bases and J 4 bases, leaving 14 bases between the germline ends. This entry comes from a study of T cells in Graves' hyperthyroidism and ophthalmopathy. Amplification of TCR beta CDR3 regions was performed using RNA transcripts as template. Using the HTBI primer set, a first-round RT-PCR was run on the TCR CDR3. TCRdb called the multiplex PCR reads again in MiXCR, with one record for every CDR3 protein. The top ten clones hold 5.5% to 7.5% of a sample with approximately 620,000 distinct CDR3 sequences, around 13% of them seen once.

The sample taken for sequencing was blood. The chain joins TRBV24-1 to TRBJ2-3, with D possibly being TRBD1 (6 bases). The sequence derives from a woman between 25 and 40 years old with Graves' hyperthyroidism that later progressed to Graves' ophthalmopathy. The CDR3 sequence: CATSDPLQGPDTQYF. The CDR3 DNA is TGTGCCACCAGTGACCCGCTACAGGGCCCAGATACGCAGTATTTT.